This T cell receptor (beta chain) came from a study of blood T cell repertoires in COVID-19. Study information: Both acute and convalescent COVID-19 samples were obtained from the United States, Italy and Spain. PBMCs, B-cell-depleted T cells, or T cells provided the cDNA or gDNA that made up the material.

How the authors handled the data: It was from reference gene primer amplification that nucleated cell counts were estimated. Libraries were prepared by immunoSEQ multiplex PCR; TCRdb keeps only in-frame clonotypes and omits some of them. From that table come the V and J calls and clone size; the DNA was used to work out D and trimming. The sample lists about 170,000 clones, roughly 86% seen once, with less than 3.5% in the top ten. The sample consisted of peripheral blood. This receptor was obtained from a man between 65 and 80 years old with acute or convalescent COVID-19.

The CDR3 region has the DNA TGTGCCAGCAGCCGCTGGGGACTAGCGGGAGGCCTGGTTGCTGCTGAGCAGTTCTTC. Translating gives CASSRWGLAGGLVAAEQFF. This chain links TRBV7-9 with TRBJ2-1; 15 nucleotides line up with TRBD2. After removal of 5 bases from V and 9 bases from J, the junction contained 17 bases not matched to a gene. The CDR3 is 19 amino acids. Germline V lookup: CDR1 SEHNR, CDR2 FQNEAQ (reference sequence).